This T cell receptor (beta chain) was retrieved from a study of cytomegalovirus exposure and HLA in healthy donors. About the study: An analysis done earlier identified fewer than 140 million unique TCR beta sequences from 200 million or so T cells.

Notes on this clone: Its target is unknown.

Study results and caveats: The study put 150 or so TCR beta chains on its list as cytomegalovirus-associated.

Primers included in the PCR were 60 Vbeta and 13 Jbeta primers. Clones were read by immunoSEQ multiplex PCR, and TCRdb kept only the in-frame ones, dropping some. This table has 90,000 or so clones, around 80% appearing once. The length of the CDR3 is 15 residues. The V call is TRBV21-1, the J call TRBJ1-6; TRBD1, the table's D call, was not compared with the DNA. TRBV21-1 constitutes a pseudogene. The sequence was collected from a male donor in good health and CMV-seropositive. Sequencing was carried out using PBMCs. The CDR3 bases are TGTGCCAGGGAAGACAAAAGCTCCTATAATTCACCCCTCCACTTT. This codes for CAREDKSSYNSPLHF.